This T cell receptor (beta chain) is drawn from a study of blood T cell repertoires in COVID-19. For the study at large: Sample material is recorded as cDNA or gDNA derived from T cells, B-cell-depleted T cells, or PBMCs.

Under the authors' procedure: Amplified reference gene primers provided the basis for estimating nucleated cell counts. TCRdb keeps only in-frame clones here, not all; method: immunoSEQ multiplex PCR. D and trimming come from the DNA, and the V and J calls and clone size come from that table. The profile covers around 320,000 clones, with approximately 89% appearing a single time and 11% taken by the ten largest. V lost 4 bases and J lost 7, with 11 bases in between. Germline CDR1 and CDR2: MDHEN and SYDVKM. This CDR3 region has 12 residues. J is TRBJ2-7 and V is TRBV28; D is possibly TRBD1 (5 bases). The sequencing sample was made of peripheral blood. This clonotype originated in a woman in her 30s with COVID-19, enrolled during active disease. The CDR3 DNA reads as TGTGCCAGCAGTTCAGGGATCTGGGAGCAGTACTTC. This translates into CASSSGIWEQYF.